Listed here is a single TCR beta chain. Its matching antigen is unknown. This specimen belongs to a study of CD4 T cells in relation to SARS-CoV-2 and coronaviruses. The V end lost 0 bases, the J end lost 0 bases, and 0 bases lay between the germline ends. The CDR3 spans 12 residues. Germline V gives CDR1 LGHDT, CDR2 YNNKEL (reference sequence). Findings and limits, study-wide: In around two thirds of donors, memory CD4+ clonotypes crossrecognized SARS-CoV-2 and at least one common cold coronavirus spike. This crossreactivity analysis covered spike protein alone, no other viral proteins. Crossreactive clones expanded significantly less to SARS-CoV-2 than monoreactive clones.

Repertoires were generated with immunoSEQ multiplex PCR, while TCRdb's copy carries only in-frame clones and drops some. The sample records some 40,000 clones, around 74% being singletons. V usage is TRBV3-1 (or the pseudogene TRBV3-2) and J usage is TRBJ2-7, with D unresolved. The specimen was memory CD4+ T cells from PBMCs, cultured in vitro. This clonotype was obtained from an adult with COVID-19. CDR3 amino acids: CASSQDSYEQYF. The CDR3 bases are TGTGCCAGCAGCCAAGACTCCTACGAGCAGTACTTC.